The T cell receptor beta chain under discussion was sequenced for a study of shared clonotypes between healthy human individuals. Whole-study results and caveats: Sharing across four donors was highest in naive CD4 (around 5%) and lowest in memory CD8 (roughly 0.4%).

Remarks on this clone: The target antigen is unknown.

At a deep level, the assay was run. Replicate PCRs for sorted subsets used approximately 220 ng DNA; this equaled about 30,000 T cell genomes. Produced via immunoSEQ multiplex PCR; TCRdb's table is partial and in-frame only. The table includes approximately 810,000 clones, almost 95% detected once. CD8 cells classed as naive were CD45RO-negative and positively selected for CCR7, excluding terminally differentiated effector memory CD45RA+ cells. The clonotype originates from a man aged 25 to 40 in good health. What was sequenced was naive CD8+ T cells sorted from blood.

CDR3 residues: CASSPREAQNTGELFF. DNA of the CDR3: TGTGCCAGCAGTCCGCGGGAGGCCCAAAACACCGGGGAGCTGTTTTTT. This sequence joins TRBV28 and TRBJ2-2, with TRBD2 matching 8 bases. The CDR3 covers 16 residues. In germline, CDR1 is MDHEN, CDR2 SYDVKM. Unmatched junction bases numbered 7, after V lost 5 bases and J lost 2 bases.